Each of the 19 T cell receptor beta chains below was sequenced from the same sample in a study of shared clonotypes between healthy human individuals. Here immunoSEQ multiplex PCR was the method, and the copy in TCRdb shows in-frame clones only, minus some. This sample has approximately 980,000 clones, with approximately 80% found just once. Sequenced sample: memory CD4+ T cells sorted from blood. As for subset: CD45RA-negative fraction. These receptors were collected from a man between 18 and 35 years old in good health.

This clone was observed once. V usage is TRBV14 and J usage is TRBJ2-3; no reliable D call. The germline CDR1 and CDR2 sequences are SGHDN and FVKESK. V lost 2 bases and J 4 bases, leaving 7 bases between the germline ends. The CDR3 is 13 residues long. The CDR3 coding sequence is TGTGCCAGCAGCCAAATTGGTTCAGATACGCAGTATTTT. Its translation is CASSQIGSDTQYF.

CDR3 nucleotide sequence: TGTGCCTGGAGTACAGGGGGAATCGGAAAACTGTTTTTT. This encodes CAWSTGGIGKLFF. V usage is TRBV30 and J usage is TRBJ1-4, with 8 bases that match TRBD1. Losses at the gene ends were 2 bases for V and 10 bases for J; bases not matched to a gene: 6. Per germline, CDR1 GTSNPN and CDR2 SVGIG (reference sequence). The CDR3 length is 13 residues.

V usage is TRBV9 and J usage is TRBJ2-2, with D unclear. Trimming took 6 bases from V and 4 from J, leaving 13 bases between them. The germline V gene has CDR1 SGDLS and CDR2 YYNGEE. There are 14 residues in the CDR3. CDR3: CASTPRLGTGELFF. Written as DNA, the CDR3 is TGTGCCAGCACCCCACGGTTGGGCACCGGGGAGCTGTTTTTT. The complete variable domain, with remaining parts taken from reference TRBV9 and TRBJ2-2, reads DSGVTQTPKHLITATGQRVTLRCSPRSGDLSVYWYQQSLDQGLQFLIQYYNGEERAKGNILERFSAQQFPDLHSELNLSSLELGDSALYFCASTPRLGTGELFFGEGSRLTVL.

The chain links TRBV29-1 to TRBJ1-1; possibly TRBD1 for D (5 bases). There are 15 residues in the CDR3. Germline CDR1 is SQVTM and CDR2 is ANQGSEA. V was trimmed by 1 base and J by 1 base, leaving 13 bases between them. CDR3 loop: CSVEAGGLGNTEAFF. The CDR3 DNA follows: TGCAGCGTTGAAGCCGGGGGACTAGGGAACACTGAAGCTTTCTTT.

This clone was observed a few times. The gene calls are TRBV18 and TRBJ1-1; 8 nucleotides align to TRBD1. The CDR3 is made up of 16 amino acids. CDR1 and CDR2 (germline): KGHSH, LQKENI. The V gene end was trimmed by 1 base and the J gene end by 1 base; junction bases not matched to a gene: 5. The DNA of the CDR3 is TGTGCCAGCTCACCACAGGGACAGGCCCCGAACACTGAAGCTTTCTTT. As protein: CASSPQGQAPNTEAFF.

The chain links TRBV28 to TRBJ1-2; D gene unclear. The CDR3 loop spans 13 amino acids. Germline V gene sequence: CDR1 MDHEN, CDR2 SYDVKM. V was pared by 10 bases and J by 4 bases, with 16 bases between. This CDR3 reads CATRPPTPYGYTF. The CDR3 bases are TGTGCCACTCGCCCCCCCACCCCCTATGGCTACACCTTC.

The chain carries TRBV5-6 and TRBJ2-2; 7 bases are a match to TRBD1. Germline V lookup: CDR1 SGHDT, CDR2 YYEEEE. The CDR3 extends over 17 amino acids. V shed 0 bases and J 5 bases; nucleotides not matched to a gene: 10. This CDR3 is CASSLGGTAVRTGELFF. The CDR3 bases are TGTGCCAGCAGCTTGGGTGGGACAGCTGTGAGAACCGGGGAGCTGTTTTTT.

The chain employs TRBV27 and TRBJ1-4, with 7 bases matching TRBD1. Germline V gives CDR1 MNHEY, CDR2 SMNVEV (reference sequence). V lost 4 bases and J lost 3; bases outside the gene matches: 2. The CDR3 runs 14 residues. CDR3 coding DNA: TGTGCCAGCAGTTACGGACAGGCTAATGAAAAACTGTTTTTT. Translation gives CASSYGQANEKLFF.

This clone occurred a few times. Other DNA sequences in this specimen translate into the identical CDR3. The chain joins TRBV18 to TRBJ2-3, with D unclear. The CDR3 length is 11 residues. From germline, CDR1 is KGHSH and CDR2 LQKENI. Trimming shortened V by 5 bases and J by 2 bases, and 2 bases separated the two germline ends. The CDR3 spells CASSFTDTQYF. The CDR3 DNA is TGTGCCAGCTCATTCACAGATACGCAGTATTTT.

The chain recombines TRBV6-6 with TRBJ2-3; 9 bases are shared with TRBD2. The germline V gene has CDR1 MNHNY and CDR2 SVGAGI (reference sequence). The ends lost 3 bases at V and 3 bases at J; junction bases unmatched: 4. The CDR3 totals 15 residues. The CDR3 DNA reads TGTGCCAGCAGTTATCAGGGACTAGCAACAGATACGCAGTATTTT. Residues: CASSYQGLATDTQYF.

A single count supports this clone. This chain links TRBV11-3 with TRBJ1-3, with unresolved D. Germline CDR1 is SGHNT and CDR2 is YENEEA. The CDR3 covers 13 residues. V dropped 3 bases and J dropped 1 base, with 4 bases sitting between them. The CDR3 reads CASSFGSGNTIYF. CDR3 bases: TGTGCCAGCAGCTTTGGTTCTGGAAACACCATATATTTT.

This clone is a singleton in its sample. The J gene is TRBJ1-6, the V gene TRBV25-1, with 9 positions matching TRBD1. The V gene end was trimmed by 5 bases and the J gene end by 10 bases; junction bases not matched to a gene: 6. This CDR3 is 14 amino acids long. From germline, CDR1 is MGHDK and CDR2 SYGVNS. CDR3 sequence reads: CASSLGTGNSPLHF. The CDR3 DNA sequence: TGTGCCAGCAGTCTTGGGACAGGGAACTCACCCCTCCACTTT. Complete variable domain (other parts from reference TRBV25-1 and TRBJ1-6): EADIYQTPRYLVIGTGKKITLECSQTMGHDKMYWYQQDPGMELHLIHYSYGVNSTEKGDLSSESTVSRIRTEHFPLTLESARPSHTSQYLCASSLGTGNSPLHFGNGTRLTVT.

The chain joins TRBV7-2 to TRBJ2-7, with TRBD2 identical over 11 bases. The CDR3 is 19 amino acids. Per the germline V gene, CDR1 is SGHTA and CDR2 is FQGNSA. The ends lost 2 bases at V and 2 bases at J; junction bases unmatched: 14. Here the CDR3 reads CASSLLSSKTSGVPYEQYF. The CDR3 region has the DNA TGTGCCAGCAGCTTACTTTCCTCGAAGACTAGCGGGGTCCCCTACGAGCAGTACTTC.

The chain is built from TRBV5-6 and TRBJ2-7; the D gene could be TRBD1 or TRBD2 (6 bases each). The V gene's germline CDR1 is SGHDT and CDR2 YYEEEE. The germline V and J ends were trimmed by 4 bases and 0 bases, with 17 bases remaining between them. The CDR3 has 16 residues. CDR3 sequence (DNA): TGTGCCAGCAGCCCCGATGGGGGGCTGGGCTCCTACGAGCAGTACTTC. This gives the protein CASSPDGGLGSYEQYF.

V and J are TRBV30 and TRBJ2-1; 7 bases fit TRBD2. CDR3 size: 14 residues. With V trimmed by 2 bases and J by 3 bases, 4 bases remained unmatched. The germline V gene has CDR1 GTSNPN and CDR2 SVGIG (reference sequence). The CDR3 sequence is CAWSLGGNYNEQFF. The CDR3 DNA sequence: TGTGCCTGGAGTTTGGGGGGGAACTACAATGAGCAGTTCTTC.

The rearrangement links TRBV15 to TRBJ1-5; D not certain. The CDR3 spans 15 residues. V was shortened by 0 bases and J by 4 bases, with 10 bases between the two germline ends. Germline V gives CDR1 LNHNV, CDR2 YYDKDF (reference sequence). As DNA, the CDR3 is TGTGCCACCAGCAGAGATGGTAAAGGGAATCAGCCCCAGCATTTT. Amino acids: CATSRDGKGNQPQHF.

This chain joins TRBV5-1 and TRBJ1-2; the match to TRBD1 covers 7 bases. CDR3 length equals 15 residues. Germline assignment: CDR1 SGHRS and CDR2 YFSETQ. With 4 bases clipped from V and 4 bases from J, the junction kept 10 bases outside the gene matches. The CDR3 sequence: CASSPPRQGGYGYTF. The CDR3 DNA reads TGCGCCAGCAGCCCTCCGAGGCAGGGGGGCTATGGCTACACCTTC.

The chain employs TRBV5-1 and TRBJ1-1; D unclear. The CDR3 runs to 13 residues. Germline CDR1 SGHRS, CDR2 YFSETQ. The germline V and J ends were trimmed by 1 base and 3 bases, with 7 bases remaining between them. CDR3 region: CASSLRTYTEAFF. Here the CDR3 DNA reads TGCGCCAGCAGCTTGCGCACATACACTGAAGCTTTCTTT.

The rearrangement uses TRBV30 and TRBJ2-1; 10 nucleotides align to TRBD2. CDR1 and CDR2 from the germline V gene are GTSNPN and SVGIG (reference sequence). J gave up 3 bases and V 1 base, and 3 bases lay outside the gene matches. The CDR3 totals 15 residues. As DNA, the CDR3 is TGTGCCTGGAGTGCCAGCGGGAGGGGCTACAATGAGCAGTTCTTC. Its translation is CAWSASGRGYNEQFF.